These 30 T cell receptor beta chains came from one sample sequenced in a study of graft-versus-host responses after intestinal transplantation. Clones were read by immunoSEQ multiplex PCR, and TCRdb kept only the in-frame ones, dropping some. The data hold roughly 36,000 clones, with 80% to 85% observed a single time. The sample consisted of PBMCs, taken about 1,000 days after transplant. Receptors were obtained from a human patient who received an intestinal transplant, so some T cells may come from the graft donor.

The V call is TRBV6-1, the J call TRBJ2-1, with 11 bases identical to TRBD1. The CDR3 consists of 15 residues. CDR1 and CDR2 from the germline V gene are MNHNS and SASEGT. V trimming: 3 bases; J trimming: 7 bases; junction bases outside the gene matches: 5. The CDR3: CASSDDGTGGNEQFF. DNA of the CDR3: TGTGCCAGCAGTGATGACGGGACAGGGGGTAATGAGCAGTTCTTC.

This clone was counted a few times. The chain has TRBV27 and TRBJ2-5; D not resolved. The CDR3 runs to 13 residues. Germline V gene data show CDR1 as MNHEY and CDR2 as SMNVEV (reference sequence). V dropped 5 bases and J dropped 2 bases, with 9 bases sitting between them. The CDR3 DNA follows: TGTGCCAGCAGTACAGCTTTTCAAGAGACCCAGTACTTC. Its translation: CASSTAFQETQYF.

The V call is TRBV6-6, the J call TRBJ2-7; 7 nucleotides align to TRBD2. There are 13 residues in the CDR3. Per germline, CDR1 MNHNY and CDR2 SVGAGI (reference sequence). V gave up 4 bases and J gave up 3 bases; unmatched junction bases: 3. CDR3 in amino acids: CASSSTSFYEQYF. The CDR3 DNA reads TGTGCCAGCAGTTCGACTAGCTTCTACGAGCAGTACTTC.

This chain uses TRBV27 with TRBJ2-7, with 11 bases that match TRBD2. J lost 4 bases, V lost 3 bases, and 5 bases had no gene match. The CDR3 spans 15 residues. CDR1 MNHEY and CDR2 SMNVEV come from the germline V gene (reference sequence). DNA of the CDR3: TGTGCCAGCAGTTTTCTCACTAGCGGGAGATACGAGCAGTACTTC. Residues: CASSFLTSGRYEQYF.

The chain joins TRBV6-5 to TRBJ2-7, with a weak D call TRBD2 (6 bases). Germline lookup yields CDR1 MNHEY and CDR2 SVGAGI. This CDR3 comprises 15 residues. Trimming took 5 bases from V and 3 from J, leaving 17 bases between them. CDR3 in amino acids: CASSPDYGGVYEQYF. The CDR3 DNA is TGTGCCAGCAGTCCGGACTATGGTGGGGTCTACGAGCAGTACTTC.

This clone came up a few times. This chain links TRBV9 with TRBJ2-1, with D possibly matching TRBD2 (5 bases). The CDR3 consists of 16 residues. The V end lost 3 bases, the J end lost 5 bases, and 18 bases lay between the germline ends. Germline-derived CDR1 and CDR2 are SGDLS and YYNGEE. CDR3 protein: CASSASPGSPDNEQFF. CDR3 sequence (DNA): TGTGCCAGCAGCGCCTCCCCGGGAAGCCCCGACAATGAGCAGTTCTTC.

The chain recombines TRBV28 with TRBJ2-5, with 11 bases identical to TRBD2. CDR1 and CDR2 from the germline V gene are MDHEN and SYDVKM. The CDR3 contains 15 residues. V dropped 8 bases and J dropped 3; count of bases not matched to a gene: 8. CDR3 coding DNA: TGTGCCAGCCTCCCTAGCGGGGGGCCGAAAGAGACCCAGTACTTC. Residues: CASLPSGGPKETQYF.

CDR3: CASSAGLAWGTDTQYF. Here the CDR3 DNA reads TGTGCCAGCAGCGCAGGACTAGCGTGGGGCACAGATACGCAGTATTTT. The chain links TRBV7-8 to TRBJ2-3; 9 positions agree with TRBD2. The trim removed 5 bases at V and 1 base at J, leaving 7 bases unmatched. Germline CDR1 is SGHVS and CDR2 is FQNEAQ. This CDR3 has 16 residues.

J is TRBJ1-4 and V is TRBV5-1, with a tentative D call TRBD1 (5 bases). CDR3 length: 16 amino acids. Trimming took 5 bases from V and 8 from J, leaving 22 bases between them. Looked up from germline, CDR1 is SGHRS and CDR2 is YFSETQ. The chain's CDR3 is CASRPRSGTDPEKLFF. The DNA for the CDR3 is TGCGCCAGCAGACCTCGTTCCGGGACGGACCCCGAAAAACTGTTTTTT. Complete variable domain (other parts from reference TRBV5-1 and TRBJ1-4): KAGVTQTPRYLIKTRGQQVTLSCSPISGHRSVSWYQQTPGQGLQFLFEYFSETQRNKGNFPGRFSGRQFSNSRSEMNVSTLELGDSALYLCASRPRSGTDPEKLFFGSGTQLSVL.

This clone was counted between two and nine times. The chain employs TRBV19 and TRBJ2-2, with D unresolved. Deletions cut 7 bases from V and 5 bases from J, with 20 bases between. The V gene's germline CDR1 is LNHDA and CDR2 SQIVND (reference sequence). The CDR3 is 16 amino acids. CDR3 loop: CASTLTLGLGTGELFF. The DNA of the CDR3 is TGTGCCAGTACCCTGACTTTGGGCCTGGGGACCGGGGAGCTGTTTTTT. The full variable domain, its missing parts supplied by reference TRBV19 and TRBJ2-2, is DGGITQSPKYLFRKEGQNVTLSCEQNLNHDAMYWYRQDPGQGLRLIYYSQIVNDFQKGDIAEGYSVSREKKESFPLTVTSAQKNPTAFYLCASTLTLGLGTGELFFGEGSRLTVL.

V gene TRBV18 combines with J gene TRBJ2-3; TRBD1 aligns across 7 bases. V dropped 4 bases and J dropped 4; count of bases not matched to a gene: 2. Germline CDR1 reads KGHSH; CDR2 reads LQKENI. This CDR3 region has 13 residues. This CDR3 is CASSRTGADTQYF. The CDR3 DNA reads as TGTGCCAGCTCACGCACAGGGGCAGATACGCAGTATTTT.

The chain combines TRBV6-1 with TRBJ2-2, with TRBD1 as a possible D gene (6 bases). V was trimmed by 3 bases and J by 7 bases, leaving 12 bases between them. CDR3 size: 14 residues. CDR1 is MNHNS, CDR2 SASEGT, per germline. CDR3 region: CASSDRGTIGELFF. CDR3 sequence (DNA): TGTGCCAGCAGTGACAGGGGTACCATCGGGGAGCTGTTTTTT.

The rearrangement uses TRBV11-2 and TRBJ2-4; the D call may be TRBD1 or TRBD2 (5 bases each). The germline V and J ends were trimmed by 1 base and 6 bases, with 13 bases remaining between them. In germline, CDR1 is SGHAT, CDR2 FQNNGV. The CDR3 loop spans 15 amino acids. The CDR3 loop reads CASSLAAAGRNIQYF. The CDR3 DNA follows: TGTGCCAGCAGCTTAGCGGCGGCAGGGAGAAACATTCAGTACTTC.

The V call is TRBV6-1, the J call TRBJ2-5; TRBD2 matches at 9 bases. J lost 5 bases, V lost 3 bases, and 4 bases had no gene match. The CDR3 has 14 amino acids. The germline gives CDR1 MNHNS, CDR2 SASEGT. In DNA form, the CDR3 reads TGTGCCAGCAGTGAGGCTAGCGGGGTGGAGACCCAGTACTTC. Translating it yields CASSEASGVETQYF.

This chain connects TRBV4-1 to TRBJ2-3, with TRBD1 identical over 7 bases. The ends lost 6 bases at V and 5 bases at J; junction bases unmatched: 11. Germline values: CDR1 MGHRA, CDR2 YSYEKL. The CDR3 sequence is 15 residues long. The CDR3: CASSQRQGAKDTQYF. CDR3 nucleotide sequence: TGCGCCAGCAGTCAAAGACAGGGAGCAAAAGATACGCAGTATTTT.

The chain recombines TRBV5-1 with TRBJ2-3; TRBD1 matches at 10 bases. V dropped 4 bases and J dropped 1; count of bases not matched to a gene: 3. There are 15 residues in the CDR3. Per germline, CDR1 SGHRS and CDR2 YFSETQ. The CDR3 DNA reads as TGCGCCAGCAGCCAAGGGACAGGGGGCACAGATACGCAGTATTTT. As protein: CASSQGTGGTDTQYF.

This clone was seen just once. V gene TRBV5-3 combines with J gene TRBJ1-5, with TRBD1 matching over 10 bases. TRBV5-3 carries the ORF label, with uncertain function. V was clipped by 4 bases and J by 0 bases; unmatched bases: 10. CDR3 length: 18 residues. CDR3 nucleotide sequence: TGTGCCAGAAGCCTAGGGACAGGGGAAGGGTATAGCAATCAGCCCCAGCATTTT. Amino acids: CARSLGTGEGYSNQPQHF.

The chain is built from TRBV6-4 and TRBJ2-2; unclear D gene. V lost 0 bases and J 4 bases, leaving 6 bases between the germline ends. The CDR3 sequence is 14 residues long. Germline CDR1 MRHNA, CDR2 SNTAGT. Written as DNA, the CDR3 is TGTGCCAGCAGTGACTCGGTCGGCACCGGGGAGCTGTTTTTT. It encodes CASSDSVGTGELFF.

This clone was recorded only once. V usage is TRBV6-4 and J usage is TRBJ2-1; TRBD2 matches at 10 bases. CDR3 length equals 15 residues. Per germline, CDR1 MRHNA and CDR2 SNTAGT. The trim removed 1 base at V and 8 bases at J, leaving 5 bases unmatched. The CDR3 region has the DNA TGTGCCAGCAGTGACTTGGCTAGCGGGGGTCATGAGCAGTTCTTC. Translation: CASSDLASGGHEQFF.

V gene TRBV27 combines with J gene TRBJ2-1; TRBD2 matches at 7 bases. Germline trimming cut 6 bases from V and 11 bases from J; bases unmatched to any gene: 4. The length of the CDR3 is 11 residues. Germline values: CDR1 MNHEY, CDR2 SMNVEV (reference sequence). The CDR3 protein is CASRSSGKQFF. CDR3 sequence (DNA): TGTGCCAGCAGATCGAGCGGGAAGCAGTTCTTC.

The rearrangement joins TRBV27 to TRBJ2-1; 8 bases are a match to TRBD1. J was trimmed by 5 bases and V by 8 bases; bases with no gene match: 5. Germline loops: CDR1 MNHEY, CDR2 SMNVEV (reference sequence). The CDR3 is 13 residues long. The CDR3 bases are TGTGCCAGCGCCAGGGGGCGGAACAATGAGCAGTTCTTC. Translation gives CASARGRNNEQFF.

The chain has TRBV28 and TRBJ2-7; perhaps TRBD2 as D (6 bases). The CDR3 is made up of 13 amino acids. Germline values: CDR1 MDHEN, CDR2 SYDVKM. V was clipped by 3 bases and J by 7 bases, with 13 bases between them. CDR3: CASSFAGPLEQYF. Written as DNA, the CDR3 is TGTGCCAGCAGTTTCGCGGGACCCCTGGAGCAGTACTTC.

The chain employs TRBV5-1 and TRBJ2-1; 10 bases agree with TRBD2. V lost 2 bases, J lost 6 bases, and 5 bases stayed unmatched. The CDR3 totals 15 residues. Germline CDR1 reads SGHRS; CDR2 reads YFSETQ. The CDR3 sequence is CASSLRASGSNEQFF. CDR3 nucleotide sequence: TGCGCCAGCAGCTTAAGGGCTAGCGGGAGCAATGAGCAGTTCTTC.

V usage is TRBV4-1 and J usage is TRBJ1-1; D remains unclear. CDR3 length: 13 amino acids. V was cut by 4 bases and J by 3 bases, with 9 bases left in between. Germline CDR1 and CDR2: MGHRA and YSYEKL. The CDR3 DNA reads TGCGCCAGCAGCCCATATTTGCACACTGAAGCTTTCTTT. Translating it yields CASSPYLHTEAFF.

Only one count was recorded for this clone. J is TRBJ2-3 and V is TRBV2, with D possibly being TRBD2 (7 bases). The CDR3 consists of 15 residues. CDR1 and CDR2 from the germline V gene are SNHLY and FYNNEI. V dropped 4 bases and J dropped 6 bases, with 17 bases sitting between them. The CDR3 region has the DNA TGTGCCAGCAGTGGGCGCGCGGGGGCCAGGGATACGCAGTATTTT. It is translated as CASSGRAGARDTQYF.

This chain links TRBV27 with TRBJ1-1; no definite D call. Trimming stripped 6 bases from V and 8 bases from J, with 13 bases between. The CDR3 length is 12 residues. Germline V gives CDR1 MNHEY, CDR2 SMNVEV (reference sequence). Here the CDR3 reads CASSLLGSEAFF. CDR3 nucleotide sequence: TGTGCCAGCAGCCTGCTCGGGTCCGAAGCTTTCTTT.

The chain combines TRBV7-9 with TRBJ1-5, with 8 positions matching TRBD1. The V gene's germline CDR1 is SEHNR and CDR2 FQNEAQ (reference sequence). The CDR3 loop spans 14 amino acids. The V and J ends lost 5 bases and 7 bases, in that order; junction bases with no gene match: 7. Here the CDR3 reads CASSRSGGGQPQHF. In DNA, the CDR3 is TGTGCCAGCAGCCGATCAGGGGGCGGACAGCCCCAGCATTTT.

The chain couples TRBV5-6 to TRBJ2-3, with TRBD2 matching 7 bases. Germline V gene lookup returns CDR1 SGHDT and CDR2 YYEEEE. This CDR3 has 17 amino acids. The ends lost 3 bases at V and 1 base at J; junction bases unmatched: 11. The CDR3 sequence is CASSSLQRGRGTDTQYF. In DNA, the CDR3 is TGTGCCAGCAGCTCCCTTCAACGGGGGAGGGGCACAGATACGCAGTATTTT. Complete variable domain (other parts from reference TRBV5-6 and TRBJ2-3): DAGVTQSPTHLIKTRGQQVTLRCSPKSGHDTVSWYQQALGQGPQFIFQYYEEEERQRGNFPDRFSGHQFPNYSSELNVNALLLGDSALYLCASSSLQRGRGTDTQYFGPGTRLTVL.

V and J are TRBV5-1 and TRBJ1-6; 7 nucleotides align to TRBD1. CDR3 length: 15 amino acids. CDR1 and CDR2 from the germline V gene are SGHRS and YFSETQ. Unmatched junction bases numbered 6, after V lost 4 bases and J lost 5 bases. CDR3: CASSPRDRDNSPLHF. CDR3 in DNA: TGCGCCAGCAGCCCCCGGGACAGAGATAATTCACCCCTCCACTTT. The whole variable domain, remainder taken from reference TRBV5-1 and TRBJ1-6, is KAGVTQTPRYLIKTRGQQVTLSCSPISGHRSVSWYQQTPGQGLQFLFEYFSETQRNKGNFPGRFSGRQFSNSRSEMNVSTLELGDSALYLCASSPRDRDNSPLHFGNGTRLTVT.

The chain carries TRBV6-1 and TRBJ1-4; unclear D gene. Germline-derived CDR1 and CDR2 are MNHNS and SASEGT. The CDR3 consists of 14 residues. The V end lost 6 bases, the J end lost 0 bases, and 8 bases lay between the germline ends. Written as DNA, the CDR3 is TGTGCCAGCAGCCGGACGACAACTAATGAAAAACTGTTTTTT. This sequence encodes CASSRTTTNEKLFF.